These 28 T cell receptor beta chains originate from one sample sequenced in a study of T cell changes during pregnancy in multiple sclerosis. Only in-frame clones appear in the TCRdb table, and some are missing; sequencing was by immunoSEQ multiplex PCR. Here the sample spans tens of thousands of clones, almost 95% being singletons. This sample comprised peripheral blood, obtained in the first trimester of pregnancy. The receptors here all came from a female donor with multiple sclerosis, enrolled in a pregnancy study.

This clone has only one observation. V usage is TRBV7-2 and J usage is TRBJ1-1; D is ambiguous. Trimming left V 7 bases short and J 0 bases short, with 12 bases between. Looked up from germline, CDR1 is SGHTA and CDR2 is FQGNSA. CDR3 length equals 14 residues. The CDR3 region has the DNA TGTGCCAGCAAGGAGGGTTTTATGAACACTGAAGCTTTCTTT. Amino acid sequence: CASKEGFMNTEAFF.

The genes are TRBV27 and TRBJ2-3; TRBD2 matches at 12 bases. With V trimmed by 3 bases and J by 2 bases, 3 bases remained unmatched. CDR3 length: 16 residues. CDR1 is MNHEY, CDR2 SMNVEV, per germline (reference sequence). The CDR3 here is CASSFRTSGATDTQYF. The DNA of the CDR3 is TGTGCCAGCAGTTTCAGGACTAGCGGGGCCACAGATACGCAGTATTTT.

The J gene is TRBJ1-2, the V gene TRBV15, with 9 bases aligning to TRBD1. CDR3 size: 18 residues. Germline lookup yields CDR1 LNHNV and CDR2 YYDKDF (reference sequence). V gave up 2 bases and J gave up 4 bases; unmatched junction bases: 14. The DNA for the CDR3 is TGTGCCACCAGCAGATCTGGGGGACAGGGCCCTCTGATCTATGGCTACACCTTC. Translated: CATSRSGGQGPLIYGYTF.

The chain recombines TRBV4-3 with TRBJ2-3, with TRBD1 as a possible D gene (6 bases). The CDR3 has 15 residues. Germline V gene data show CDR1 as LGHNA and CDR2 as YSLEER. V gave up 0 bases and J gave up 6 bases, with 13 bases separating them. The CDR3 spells CASSQDMGAGDTQYF. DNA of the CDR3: TGCGCCAGCAGCCAAGATATGGGGGCAGGGGATACGCAGTATTTT.

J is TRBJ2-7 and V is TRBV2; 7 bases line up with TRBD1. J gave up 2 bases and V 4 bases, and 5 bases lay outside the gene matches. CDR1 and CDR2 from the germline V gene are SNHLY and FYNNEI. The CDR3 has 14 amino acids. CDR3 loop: CASSAYRGTYEQYF. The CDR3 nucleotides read TGTGCCAGCAGTGCCTACAGGGGAACCTACGAGCAGTACTTC.

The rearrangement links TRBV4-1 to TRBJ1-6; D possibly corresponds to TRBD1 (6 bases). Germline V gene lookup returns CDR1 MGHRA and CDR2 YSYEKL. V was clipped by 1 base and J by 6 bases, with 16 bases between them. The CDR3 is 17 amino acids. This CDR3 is CASSQVGRAGANSPLHF. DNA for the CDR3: TGCGCCAGCAGCCAAGTGGGAAGAGCAGGGGCTAATTCACCCCTCCACTTT.

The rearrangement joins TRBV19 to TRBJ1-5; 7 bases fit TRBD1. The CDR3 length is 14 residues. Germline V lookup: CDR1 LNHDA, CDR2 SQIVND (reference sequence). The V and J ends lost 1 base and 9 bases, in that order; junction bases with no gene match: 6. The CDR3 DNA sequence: TGTGCCAGTAGTATAGGACTGACAGGGCCGCCCCAGCATTTT. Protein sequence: CASSIGLTGPPQHF.

The CDR3 coding sequence is TGTGCCAGTAGTATTGGCGGCGGGGCGGGGGGGCTGGACAATGAGCAGTTCTTC. Amino acid sequence: CASSIGGGAGGLDNEQFF. The chain combines TRBV19 with TRBJ2-1, with 9 bases aligning to TRBD2. This CDR3 has 18 residues. After removal of 3 bases from V and 5 bases from J, the junction contained 14 bases not matched to a gene. CDR1 LNHDA and CDR2 SQIVND come from the germline V gene (reference sequence).

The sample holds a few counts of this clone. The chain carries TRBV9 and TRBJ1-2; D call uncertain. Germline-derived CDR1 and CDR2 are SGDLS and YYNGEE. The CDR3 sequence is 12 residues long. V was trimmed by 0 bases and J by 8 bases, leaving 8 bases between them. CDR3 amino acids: CASSVAGRGYTF. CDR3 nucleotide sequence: TGTGCCAGCAGCGTAGCAGGAAGGGGCTACACCTTC.

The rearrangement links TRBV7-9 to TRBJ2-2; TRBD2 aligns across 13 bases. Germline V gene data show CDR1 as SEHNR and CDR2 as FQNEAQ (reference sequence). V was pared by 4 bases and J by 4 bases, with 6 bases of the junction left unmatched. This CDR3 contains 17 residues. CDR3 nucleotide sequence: TGTGCCAGCAGCTCTCCGACTAGCGGGGGGATCACCGGGGAGCTGTTTTTT. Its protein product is CASSSPTSGGITGELFF. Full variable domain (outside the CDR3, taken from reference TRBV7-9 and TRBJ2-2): DTGVSQNPRHKITKRGQNVTFRCDPISEHNRLYWYRQTLGQGPEFLTYFQNEAQLEKSRLLSDRFSAERPKGSFSTLEIQRTEQGDSAMYLCASSSPTSGGITGELFFGEGSRLTVL.

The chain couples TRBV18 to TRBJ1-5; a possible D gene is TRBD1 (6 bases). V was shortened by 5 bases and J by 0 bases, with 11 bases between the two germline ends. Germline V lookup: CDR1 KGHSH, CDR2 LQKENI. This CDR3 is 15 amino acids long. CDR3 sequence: CASSSAGASNQPQHF. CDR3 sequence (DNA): TGTGCCAGCTCATCGGCGGGGGCTAGCAATCAGCCCCAGCATTTT.

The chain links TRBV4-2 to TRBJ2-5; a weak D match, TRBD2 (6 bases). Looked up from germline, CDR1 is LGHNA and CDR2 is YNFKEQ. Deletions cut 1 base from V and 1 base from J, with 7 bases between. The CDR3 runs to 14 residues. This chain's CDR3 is CASSQAGVQETQYF. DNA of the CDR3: TGTGCCAGCAGCCAAGCGGGGGTCCAAGAGACCCAGTACTTC.

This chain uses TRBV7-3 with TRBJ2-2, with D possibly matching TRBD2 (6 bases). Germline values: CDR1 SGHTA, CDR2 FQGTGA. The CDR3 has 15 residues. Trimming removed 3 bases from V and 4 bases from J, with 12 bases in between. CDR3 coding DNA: TGTGCCAGCAGCTTCGGACGGGGGACCACCGGGGAGCTGTTTTTT. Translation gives CASSFGRGTTGELFF.

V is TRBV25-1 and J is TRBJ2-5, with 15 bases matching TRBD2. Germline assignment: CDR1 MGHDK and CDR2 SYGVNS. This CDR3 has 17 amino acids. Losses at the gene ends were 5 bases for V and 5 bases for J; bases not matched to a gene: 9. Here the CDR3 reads CASSLRTSGGARETQYF. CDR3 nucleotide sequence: TGTGCCAGCAGTCTCCGGACTAGCGGGGGGGCCAGGGAGACCCAGTACTTC.

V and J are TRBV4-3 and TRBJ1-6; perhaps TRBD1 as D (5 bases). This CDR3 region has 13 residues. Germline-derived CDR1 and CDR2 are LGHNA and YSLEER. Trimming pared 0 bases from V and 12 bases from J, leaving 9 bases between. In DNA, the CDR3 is TGCGCCAGCAGCCAAGATCAGGGTAAACCCCTCCACTTT. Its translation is CASSQDQGKPLHF.

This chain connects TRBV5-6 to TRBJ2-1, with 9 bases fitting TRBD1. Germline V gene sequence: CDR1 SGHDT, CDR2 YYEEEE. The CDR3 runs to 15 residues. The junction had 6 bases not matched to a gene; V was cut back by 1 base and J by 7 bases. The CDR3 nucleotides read TGTGCCAGCAGCTTGCGACAGGGGGTTGTAAATGAGCAGTTCTTC. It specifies CASSLRQGVVNEQFF.

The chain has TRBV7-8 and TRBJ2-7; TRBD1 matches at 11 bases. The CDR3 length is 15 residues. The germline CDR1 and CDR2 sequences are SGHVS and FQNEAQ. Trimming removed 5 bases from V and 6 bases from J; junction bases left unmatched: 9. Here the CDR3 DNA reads TGTGCCAGCAGCGCTGGACAGGGGGCGCCTCTCGAGCAGTACTTC. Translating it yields CASSAGQGAPLEQYF.

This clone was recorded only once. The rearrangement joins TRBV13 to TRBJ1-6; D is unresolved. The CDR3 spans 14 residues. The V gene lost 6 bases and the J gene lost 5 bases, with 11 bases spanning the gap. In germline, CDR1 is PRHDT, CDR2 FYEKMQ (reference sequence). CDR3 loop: CASRSGSNNSPLHF. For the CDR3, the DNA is TGTGCCAGCAGATCCGGGTCTAATAATTCACCCCTCCACTTT. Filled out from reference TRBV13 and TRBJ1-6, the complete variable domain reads AAGVIQSPRHLIKEKRETATLKCYPIPRHDTVYWYQQGPGQDPQFLISFYEKMQSDKGSIPDRFSAQQFSDYHSELNMSSLELGDSALYFCASRSGSNNSPLHFGNGTRLTVT.

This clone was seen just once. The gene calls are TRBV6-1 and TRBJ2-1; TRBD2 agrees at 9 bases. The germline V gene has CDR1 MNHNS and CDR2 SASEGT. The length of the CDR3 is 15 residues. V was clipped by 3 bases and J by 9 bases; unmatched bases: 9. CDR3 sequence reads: CASSEGLAFYGEQFF. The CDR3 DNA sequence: TGTGCCAGCAGTGAGGGACTAGCTTTTTACGGTGAGCAGTTCTTC.

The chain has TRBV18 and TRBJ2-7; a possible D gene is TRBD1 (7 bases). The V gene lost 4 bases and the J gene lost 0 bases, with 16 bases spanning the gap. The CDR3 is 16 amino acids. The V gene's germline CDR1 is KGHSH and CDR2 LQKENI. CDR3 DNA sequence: TGTGCCAGCTCACGAGACAGGGACGGGAGCTCCTACGAGCAGTACTTC. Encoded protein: CASSRDRDGSSYEQYF.

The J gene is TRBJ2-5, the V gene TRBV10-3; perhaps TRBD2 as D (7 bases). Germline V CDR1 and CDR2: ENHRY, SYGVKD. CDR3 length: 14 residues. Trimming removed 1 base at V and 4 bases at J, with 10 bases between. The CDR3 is CAISELRGPETQYF. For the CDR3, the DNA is TGTGCCATCAGTGAGTTGCGGGGGCCAGAGACCCAGTACTTC.

The CDR3 DNA follows: TGTGCCAGCAATAGCGGGAACACGGGTGGCTACACCTTC. Translated, it gives CASNSGNTGGYTF. The V and J genes are TRBV6-1 and TRBJ1-2, with D unclear. This CDR3 region has 13 residues. Trimming cost V 7 bases and J 7 bases, with 16 bases left between them. The germline V gene has CDR1 MNHNS and CDR2 SASEGT.

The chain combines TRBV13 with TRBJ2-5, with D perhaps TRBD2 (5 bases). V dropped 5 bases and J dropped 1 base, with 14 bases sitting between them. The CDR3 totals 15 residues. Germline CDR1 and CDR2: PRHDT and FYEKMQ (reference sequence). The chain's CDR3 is CASSPAAGVQETQYF. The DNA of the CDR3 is TGTGCCAGCAGCCCCGCTGCCGGGGTCCAAGAGACCCAGTACTTC.

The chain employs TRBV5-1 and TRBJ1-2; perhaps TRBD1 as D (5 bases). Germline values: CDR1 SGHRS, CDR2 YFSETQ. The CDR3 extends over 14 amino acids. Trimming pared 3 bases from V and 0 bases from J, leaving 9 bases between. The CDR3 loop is CASSWGSTNYGYTF. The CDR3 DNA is TGCGCCAGCAGCTGGGGCAGTACTAACTATGGCTACACCTTC.

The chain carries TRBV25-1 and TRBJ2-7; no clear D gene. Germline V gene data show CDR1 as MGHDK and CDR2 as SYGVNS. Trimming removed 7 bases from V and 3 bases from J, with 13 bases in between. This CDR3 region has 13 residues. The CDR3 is CASTQNSYYEQYF. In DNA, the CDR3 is TGTGCCAGCACCCAGAACAGCTACTACGAGCAGTACTTC.

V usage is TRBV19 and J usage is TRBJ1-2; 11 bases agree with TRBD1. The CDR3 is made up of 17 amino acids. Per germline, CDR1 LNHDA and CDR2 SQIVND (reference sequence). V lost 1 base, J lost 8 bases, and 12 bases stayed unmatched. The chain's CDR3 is CASSIGGQGAFSQGYTF. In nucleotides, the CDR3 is TGTGCCAGTAGTATAGGAGGACAGGGGGCCTTTTCTCAGGGCTACACCTTC.

In DNA form, the CDR3 reads TGTGCCAGCAGCAATAAGGAGAATCAGCCCCAGCATTTT. It encodes CASSNKENQPQHF. The chain employs TRBV6-5 and TRBJ1-5, with D unclear. Trimming shortened V by 6 bases and J by 4 bases, and 10 bases separated the two germline ends. Looked up from germline, CDR1 is MNHEY and CDR2 is SVGAGI. This CDR3 comprises 13 residues.

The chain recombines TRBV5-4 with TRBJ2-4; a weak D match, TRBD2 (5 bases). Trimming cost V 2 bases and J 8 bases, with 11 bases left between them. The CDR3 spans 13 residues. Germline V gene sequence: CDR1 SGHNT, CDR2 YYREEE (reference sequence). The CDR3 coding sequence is TGTGCCAGCAGCTTTGGGGAGAGGGACATTCAGTACTTC. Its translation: CASSFGERDIQYF.